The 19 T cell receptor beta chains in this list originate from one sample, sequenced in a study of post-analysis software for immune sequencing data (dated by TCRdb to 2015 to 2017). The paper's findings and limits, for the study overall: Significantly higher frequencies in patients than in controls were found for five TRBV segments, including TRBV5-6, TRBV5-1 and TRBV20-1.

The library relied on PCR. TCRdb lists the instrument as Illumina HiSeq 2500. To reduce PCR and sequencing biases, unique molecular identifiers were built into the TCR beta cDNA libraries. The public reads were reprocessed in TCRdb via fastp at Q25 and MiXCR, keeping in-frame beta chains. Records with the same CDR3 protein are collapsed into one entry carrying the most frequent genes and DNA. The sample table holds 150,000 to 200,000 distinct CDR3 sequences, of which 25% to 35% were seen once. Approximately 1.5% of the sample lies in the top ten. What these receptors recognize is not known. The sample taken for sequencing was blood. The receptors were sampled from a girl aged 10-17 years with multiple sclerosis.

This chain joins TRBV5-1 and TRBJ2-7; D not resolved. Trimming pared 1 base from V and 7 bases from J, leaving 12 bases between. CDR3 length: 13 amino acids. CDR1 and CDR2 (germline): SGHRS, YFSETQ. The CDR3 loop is CASSLTMKREQYF. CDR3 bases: TGCGCCAGCAGCTTGACTATGAAGAGGGAGCAGTACTTC.

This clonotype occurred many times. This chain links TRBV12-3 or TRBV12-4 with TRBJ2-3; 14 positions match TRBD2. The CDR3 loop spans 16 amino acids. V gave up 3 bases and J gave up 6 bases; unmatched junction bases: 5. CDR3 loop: CASSFATSGRADTQYF. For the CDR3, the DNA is TGTGCCAGCAGTTTTGCGACTAGCGGGAGGGCTGATACGCAGTATTTT.

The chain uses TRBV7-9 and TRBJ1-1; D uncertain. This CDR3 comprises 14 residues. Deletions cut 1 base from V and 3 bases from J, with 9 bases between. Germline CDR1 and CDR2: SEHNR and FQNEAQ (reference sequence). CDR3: CASSLDPGDTEAFF. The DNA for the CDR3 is TGTGCCAGCAGCTTAGATCCGGGAGACACTGAAGCTTTCTTT.

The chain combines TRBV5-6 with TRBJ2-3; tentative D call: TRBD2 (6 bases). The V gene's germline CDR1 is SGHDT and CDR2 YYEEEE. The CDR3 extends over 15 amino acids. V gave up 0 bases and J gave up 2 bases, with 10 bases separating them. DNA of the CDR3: TGTGCCAGCAGCTTGGTTAGCGGTGCCACAGATACGCAGTATTTT. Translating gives CASSLVSGATDTQYF.

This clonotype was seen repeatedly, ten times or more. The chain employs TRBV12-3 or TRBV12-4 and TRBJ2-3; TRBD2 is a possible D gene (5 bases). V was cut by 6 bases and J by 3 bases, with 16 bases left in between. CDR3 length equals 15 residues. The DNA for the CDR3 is TGTGCCAGCAGCCCCCTAGGTTCGGGAACAGATACGCAGTATTTT. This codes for CASSPLGSGTDTQYF.

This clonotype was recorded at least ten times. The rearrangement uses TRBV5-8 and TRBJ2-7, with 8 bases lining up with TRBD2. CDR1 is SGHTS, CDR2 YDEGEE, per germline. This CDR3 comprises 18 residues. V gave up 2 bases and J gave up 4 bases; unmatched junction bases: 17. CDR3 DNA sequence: TGTGCCAGCAGCTTAACTATTGGTCCCGGGACTAGTTATTACGAGCAGTACTTC. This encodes CASSLTIGPGTSYYEQYF. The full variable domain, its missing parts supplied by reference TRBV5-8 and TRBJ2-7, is EAGVTQSPTHLIKTRGQQATLRCSPISGHTSVYWYQQALGLGLQFLLWYDEGEERNRGNFPPRFSGRQFPNYSSELNVNALELEDSALYLCASSLTIGPGTSYYEQYFGPGTRLTVT.

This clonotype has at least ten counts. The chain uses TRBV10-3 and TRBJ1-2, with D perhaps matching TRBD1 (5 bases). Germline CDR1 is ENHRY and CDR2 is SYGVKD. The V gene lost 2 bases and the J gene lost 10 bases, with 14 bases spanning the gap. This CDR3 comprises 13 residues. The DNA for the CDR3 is TGTGCCATCAGTGAGCAACAGGAGCAACCCTACACCTTC. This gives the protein CAISEQQEQPYTF.

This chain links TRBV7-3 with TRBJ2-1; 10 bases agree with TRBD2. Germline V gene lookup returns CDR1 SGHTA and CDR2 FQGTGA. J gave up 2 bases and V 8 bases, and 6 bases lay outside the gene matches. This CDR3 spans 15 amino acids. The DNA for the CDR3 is TGTGCCAGCGGTCCAAGCGGGAGGGCCTACAATGAGCAGTTCTTC. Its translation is CASGPSGRAYNEQFF.

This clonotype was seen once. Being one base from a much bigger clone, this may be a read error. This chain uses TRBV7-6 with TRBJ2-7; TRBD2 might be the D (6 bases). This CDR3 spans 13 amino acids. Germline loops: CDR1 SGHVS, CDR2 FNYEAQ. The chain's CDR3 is CAGSGRNLYEQYF. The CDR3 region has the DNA TGTGCCGGCAGCGGGCGCAACCTCTACGAGCAGTACTTC.

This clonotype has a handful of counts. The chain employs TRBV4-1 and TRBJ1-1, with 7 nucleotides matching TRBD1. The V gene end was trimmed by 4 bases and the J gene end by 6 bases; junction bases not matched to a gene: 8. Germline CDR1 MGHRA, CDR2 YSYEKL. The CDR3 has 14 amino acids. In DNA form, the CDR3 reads TGCGCCAGCAGCCCAGACAGGGAAGTGTCTGAAGCTTTCTTT. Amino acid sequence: CASSPDREVSEAFF.

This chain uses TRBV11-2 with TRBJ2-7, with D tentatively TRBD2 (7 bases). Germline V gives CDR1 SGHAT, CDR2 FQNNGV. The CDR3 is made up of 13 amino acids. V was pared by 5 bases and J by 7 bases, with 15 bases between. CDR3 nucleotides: TGTGCCAGCAGCCCTGGGGGGGCACAAGAGCAGTACTTC. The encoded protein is CASSPGGAQEQYF.

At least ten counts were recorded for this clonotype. DNA for the CDR3: TGCGCCAGCAGCTTGATTCCGGGACAATCACAAGAGACCCAGTACTTC. Amino acid sequence: CASSLIPGQSQETQYF. This rearrangement joins TRBV5-1 to TRBJ2-5, with D perhaps TRBD1 (6 bases). Trimming stripped 1 base from V and 2 bases from J, with 15 bases between. The length of the CDR3 is 16 residues. Germline V gene lookup returns CDR1 SGHRS and CDR2 YFSETQ.

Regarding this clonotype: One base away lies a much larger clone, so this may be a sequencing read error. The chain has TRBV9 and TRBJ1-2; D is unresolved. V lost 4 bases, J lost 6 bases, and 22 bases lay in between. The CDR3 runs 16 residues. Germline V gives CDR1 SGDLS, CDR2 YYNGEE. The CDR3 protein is CASSPVRRSGYDGYTF. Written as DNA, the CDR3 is TGTGCCAGCAGCCCCGTACGTCGGAGCGGGTACGATGGCTACACCTTC.

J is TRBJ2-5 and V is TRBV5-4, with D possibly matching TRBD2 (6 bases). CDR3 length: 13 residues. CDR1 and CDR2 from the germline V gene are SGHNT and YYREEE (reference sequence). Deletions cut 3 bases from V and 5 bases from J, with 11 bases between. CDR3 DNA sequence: TGTGCCAGCAGCTCCCCTAGCGCTGAGACCCAGTACTTC. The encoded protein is CASSSPSAETQYF.

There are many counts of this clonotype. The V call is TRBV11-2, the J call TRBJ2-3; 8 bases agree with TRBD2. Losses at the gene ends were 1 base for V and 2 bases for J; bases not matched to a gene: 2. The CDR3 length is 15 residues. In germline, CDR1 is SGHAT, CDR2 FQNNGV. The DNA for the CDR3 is TGTGCCAGCAGCTTAGCGGGAGGGATCACAGATACGCAGTATTTT. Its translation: CASSLAGGITDTQYF.

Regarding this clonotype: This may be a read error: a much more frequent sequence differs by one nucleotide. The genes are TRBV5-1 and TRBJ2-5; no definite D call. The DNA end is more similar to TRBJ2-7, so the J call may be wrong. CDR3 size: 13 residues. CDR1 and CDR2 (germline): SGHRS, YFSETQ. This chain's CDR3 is CASNLANTNEQYF. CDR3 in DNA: TGCGCCAGCAACTTGGCCAATACCAACGAGCAGTACTTC.

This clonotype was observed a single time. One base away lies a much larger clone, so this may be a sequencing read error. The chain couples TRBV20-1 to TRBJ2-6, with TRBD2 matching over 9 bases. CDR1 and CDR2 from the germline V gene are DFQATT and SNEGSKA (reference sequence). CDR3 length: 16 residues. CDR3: CSATASGNTGASVLTF. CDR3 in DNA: TGCAGTGCTACGGCTAGCGGGAATACTGGGGCCAGCGTCCTGACTTTC.

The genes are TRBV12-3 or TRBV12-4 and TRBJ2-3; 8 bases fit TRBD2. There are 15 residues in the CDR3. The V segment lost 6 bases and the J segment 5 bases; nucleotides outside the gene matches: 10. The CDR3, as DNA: TGTGCCAGCAGGGCCTCGTGGCTAGCGGGAGATACGCAGTATTTT. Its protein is CASRASWLAGDTQYF.

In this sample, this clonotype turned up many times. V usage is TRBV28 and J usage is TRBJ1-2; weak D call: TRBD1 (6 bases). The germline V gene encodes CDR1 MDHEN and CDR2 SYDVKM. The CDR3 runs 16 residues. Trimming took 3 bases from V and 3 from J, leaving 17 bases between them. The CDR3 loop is CASSFGLQGAHYGYTF. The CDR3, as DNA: TGTGCCAGCAGTTTTGGGTTACAGGGCGCACACTATGGCTACACCTTC.